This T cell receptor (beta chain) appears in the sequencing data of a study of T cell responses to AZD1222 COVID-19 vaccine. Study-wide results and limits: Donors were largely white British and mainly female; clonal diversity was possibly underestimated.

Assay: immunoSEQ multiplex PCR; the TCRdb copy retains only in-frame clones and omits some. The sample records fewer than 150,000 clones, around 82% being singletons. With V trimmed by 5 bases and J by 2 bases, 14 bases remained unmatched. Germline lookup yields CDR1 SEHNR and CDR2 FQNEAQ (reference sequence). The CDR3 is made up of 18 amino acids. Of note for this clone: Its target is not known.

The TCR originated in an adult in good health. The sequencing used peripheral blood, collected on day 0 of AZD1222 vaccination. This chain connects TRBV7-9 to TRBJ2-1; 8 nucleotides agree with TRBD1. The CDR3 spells CASSTSGTGSPPYNEQFF. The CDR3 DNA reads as TGTGCCAGCAGCACCTCCGGGACAGGTAGTCCCCCCTACAATGAGCAGTTCTTC.